This T cell receptor beta chain came from a study of T cell responses to AZD1222 COVID-19 vaccine. Study results and caveats: Nearly half of spike-specific TCRs reportedly target unmutated variant regions. The sample set comprised mostly white British donors with more females, and clonal diversity was possibly underestimated. A rise in Spike-specific TCR breadth and depth followed two AZD1222 doses.

This table comes from immunoSEQ multiplex PCR, and its TCRdb copy is limited to in-frame clones, with some not included. The sample records around 200,000 clones, about 93% being singletons. As for this clone: Antigen: not known.

Sequencing used peripheral blood, obtained 28 days after the second dose of the MenACWY control vaccine. This TCR came from an adult who received the MenACWY meningococcal vaccine as a control.

The CDR3 DNA sequence: TGTGCCTGGAGTGGGACAGCCTCTTTTTCACCCCTCCACTTT. Its protein product is CAWSGTASFSPLHF. The chain has TRBV30 and TRBJ1-6; D is perhaps TRBD1 (6 bases). Germline CDR1 GTSNPN, CDR2 SVGIG (reference sequence). This CDR3 spans 14 amino acids. V lost 1 base to trimming and J lost 9 bases, with 13 bases between them. The full variable domain, in which reference TRBV30 and TRBJ1-6 provide the parts outside the CDR3, is SQTIHQWPATLVQPVGSPLSLECTVEGTSNPNLYWYRQAAGRGLQLLFYSVGIGQISSEVPQNLSASRPQDRQFILSSKKLLLSDSGFYLCAWSGTASFSPLHFGNGTRLTVT.